Reported below is one TCR beta chain. This receptor's antigen is unknown. Base-call qualities are not available, and no considerably larger clone is one nucleotide away. This entry belongs to a study of blood T cell repertoires in COVID-19 (dated by TCRdb to 2019 to 2021). General notes on the study: Collaborator samples came from the United States, Italy and Spain and covered acute and convalescent phases of COVID-19. Subjects who had been exposed to COVID-19, were actively infected with it, or had recovered from it provided the deeply sampled blood TCRbeta repertoires that made up the dataset. HLA class I and class II types, where available, came from metadata supplied by the sample provider rather than from assay-based typing. The repertoires were released in a freely available public database intended as a resource for research on the immune response to SARS-CoV-2. Nearly every sample came with metadata listing a de-identified subject ID, COVID-19 status, age in years and sex. The material from the prospective study consisted of cDNA or gDNA derived from T cells, B-cell-depleted T cells, or PBMCs. Samples were obtained from the ongoing ImmuneRACE study (first 160 participants) and from over a thousand subjects provided by 6 global collaborators. Overall results and qualifications from the work: Clinical and demographic metadata were provided uncurated, with the amount varying by source and participant.

Trimming costs V 5 bases and J 0 bases, and their ends lie 16 bases apart. The germline V gene yields SGHAT for CDR1 and FQNNGV for CDR2. The CDR3 contains 16 residues, cysteine and phenylalanine counted. Only CDR3 DNA remains: 48 bases, in frame from the first base. Participants in the prospective study were enrolled through a virtual design, were aged 18 to 89 years, and lived in approximately 24 United States geographic areas. To assign participants to cohorts, the prospective study relied on clinical history that participants themselves reported in a screening survey and a study questionnaire. Recovered participants in ImmuneRACE Cohort 3 were defined as having two consecutive negative NP/OP PCR tests, clearance from a healthcare professional, or resolution of symptoms. Mobile phlebotomists in the prospective study collected whole blood, serum and a nasopharyngeal or oropharyngeal swab from every participant. Additional blood draws and questionnaires over an approximately two-month period could optionally be provided by prospective study participants. Before DNA extraction, blood samples from the prospective study were shipped at room temperature or frozen.

TCRbeta CDR3 regions were amplified from genomic DNA using the immunoSEQ Assay, a bias-controlled multiplex PCR. As for the authors' bioinformatics: Nucleated cell counts per sample were estimated from amplification of reference gene primers within the assay. To quantify the absolute abundance of each unique TCRbeta CDR3 rearrangement, sequence reads were collapsed and filtered. For each sample, productive Simpson clonality was calculated as the square root of Simpson's diversity index across productive rearrangements. Imported from immuneACCESS, the table was reduced by TCRdb to in-frame sequences with V and J called. These copies leave out some clones; in studies compared against another copy, an unresolved V gene accounts for under half, and the cause of the remainder is not known. The V and J calls and the clone size are those of that table, but D and trimming were determined from the DNA. The sample profile shows 450,000 or so clones; 90% of them were found once. The biggest ten clones account for approximately 0.65% of the sample.

This clonotype was sampled from a man between 18 and 29 years old who had recovered from COVID-19. The sequenced sample consisted of PBMCs or T cells enriched from blood (not recorded which). This receptor chain uses TRBV11-2 and TRBJ1-2; the D gene is perhaps TRBD1, on 5 matching bases. In nucleotides, the sequence is TGTGCCAGCAGCCTAGCCGGGGGAACTCCTAACTATGGCTACACCTTC. It encodes CASSLAGGTPNYGYTF.